A single sample gave rise to the 8 T cell receptor beta chains below, sequenced in a study of shared clonotypes between healthy human individuals. The data were produced by immunoSEQ multiplex PCR, yet TCRdb's version contains in-frame clones alone and is incomplete. The sample carries about 730,000 clones, over 60% recorded once. Specimen: memory CD4+ T cells sorted from blood. The subset was: CD45RA-negative fraction. The source is a woman in her 30s in good health.

This clone was detected only once. A read error may produce the germline difference seen at one junction end. The identical CDR3 is also encoded by other nucleotide sequences in the sample. The chain uses TRBV5-6 and TRBJ2-7, with D unclear. Germline lookup yields CDR1 SGHDT and CDR2 YYEEEE. This CDR3 comprises 13 residues. The CDR3 reads CASSRLDSHEQYF. The CDR3 coding sequence is TGTGCCAGCAGCCGCCTTGACTCCCACGAGCAGTACTTC.

Remarks on this clone: Germline and junction disagree at one end, which may indicate a read error. This chain links TRBV6-5 with TRBJ2-7; no clear D gene. In germline, CDR1 is MNHEY, CDR2 SVGAGI. The CDR3 has 8 amino acids. CDR3 in amino acids: CASRQTLF. In nucleotides, the CDR3 is TGTGCCAGCAGGCAGACTTTATTC.

This clone showed up just once. This chain links TRBV19 with TRBJ2-7, with D unresolved. Germline lookup yields CDR1 LNHDA and CDR2 SQIVND (reference sequence). Trimming took off 2 bases at V and 3 bases at J, with 17 bases between the two ends. This CDR3 contains 16 residues. The CDR3 loop reads CASSIPQQADFYEQYF. CDR3 nucleotide sequence: TGTGCCAGTAGTATACCGCAGCAAGCTGATTTCTACGAGCAGTACTTC.

J is TRBJ1-1 and V is TRBV5-5, with D unresolved. Between the trimmed V and J ends, which lost 0 bases and 4 bases, there was a span of 7 bases. Germline loops: CDR1 SGHKS, CDR2 YYEKEE (reference sequence). This CDR3 is built from 13 residues. The CDR3 loop reads CASSLERSTEAFF. Here the CDR3 DNA reads TGTGCCAGCAGCTTGGAAAGGTCCACTGAAGCTTTCTTT.

This clone was detected a few times. The chain combines TRBV19 with TRBJ1-5; D ambiguous. Germline CDR1 reads LNHDA; CDR2 reads SQIVND (reference sequence). Trimming left V 5 bases short and J 3 bases short, with 8 bases between. CDR3 length: 13 residues. The CDR3 sequence is CASSPLTNQPQHF. The CDR3 DNA reads TGTGCCAGTAGTCCTCTAACCAATCAGCCCCAGCATTTT.

V and J are TRBV7-6 and TRBJ2-2; 9 bases are a match to TRBD1. This CDR3 is built from 15 residues. Germline V gene data show CDR1 as SGHVS and CDR2 as FNYEAQ. The V and J ends lost 5 bases and 5 bases, in that order; junction bases with no gene match: 6. CDR3 in amino acids: CASSGPGTGTGELFF. In nucleotides, the CDR3 is TGTGCCAGCAGCGGACCCGGGACAGGGACCGGGGAGCTGTTTTTT. The full variable domain, its missing parts supplied by reference TRBV7-6 and TRBJ2-2, is GAGVSQSPRYKVTKRGQDVALRCDPISGHVSLYWYRQALGQGPEFLTYFNYEAQQDKSGLPNDRFSAERPEGSISTLTIQRTEQRDSAMYRCASSGPGTGTGELFFGEGSRLTVL.

The genes are TRBV5-1 and TRBJ1-2, with 7 bases identical to TRBD1. V lost 4 bases to trimming and J lost 4 bases; unmatched junction nucleotides: 10. Germline lookup yields CDR1 SGHRS and CDR2 YFSETQ. CDR3 size: 15 residues. The CDR3 nucleotides read TGCGCCAGCAGCCCGGATCTAGGACAGGTCTATGGCTACACCTTC. Its translation: CASSPDLGQVYGYTF.

The V call is TRBV11-2, the J call TRBJ2-7, with D perhaps TRBD2 (6 bases). The CDR3 sequence is 15 residues long. Per the germline V gene, CDR1 is SGHAT and CDR2 is FQNNGV. Trimming removed 2 bases from V and 6 bases from J, with 17 bases in between. CDR3 amino acids: CASSLLPGVSPEQYF. The CDR3 nucleotides read TGTGCCAGCAGCTTATTGCCGGGAGTTAGTCCCGAGCAGTACTTC.